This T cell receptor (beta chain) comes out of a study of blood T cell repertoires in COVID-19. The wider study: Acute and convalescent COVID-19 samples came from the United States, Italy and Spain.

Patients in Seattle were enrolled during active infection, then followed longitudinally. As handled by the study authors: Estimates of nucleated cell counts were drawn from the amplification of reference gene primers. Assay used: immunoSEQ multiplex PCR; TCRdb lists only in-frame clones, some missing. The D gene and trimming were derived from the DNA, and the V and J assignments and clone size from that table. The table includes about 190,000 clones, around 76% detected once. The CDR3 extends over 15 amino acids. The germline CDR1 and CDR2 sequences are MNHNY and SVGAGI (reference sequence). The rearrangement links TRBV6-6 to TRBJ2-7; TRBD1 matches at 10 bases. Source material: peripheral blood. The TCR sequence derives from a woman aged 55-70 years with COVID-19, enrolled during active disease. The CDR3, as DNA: TGTGCAGCGGGACAGGGGATAAACCGCGGGTACGAGCAGTACTTC. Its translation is CAAGQGINRGYEQYF.